This TCR beta chain was sequenced for a study of blood T cells in healthy people across ages. This clonotype turned up a few times. What it recognizes is unknown. The CDR3 length is 16 residues. Germline loops: CDR1 SGDLS, CDR2 YYNGEE. The ends were cut back, 1 base at V and 0 bases at J, with 12 bases in the middle. Whole-study results and caveats: Using unsorted PBMCs precluded a conclusive naive versus antigen-experienced comparison.

A sample-barcoded 5' primer and a J-beta primer mix were used in a second PCR of about 6 to 11 cycles. MiXCR, applied by TCRdb to the 5' RACE reads, yields one record per CDR3 protein. Among under 2 million distinct CDR3 sequences listed, almost 35% were seen once. The chain joins TRBV9 to TRBJ2-3; D is unclear. Sequencing input: blood. This sequence originates from a woman in her 30s in good health. This CDR3 reads CASSVNGGASTDTQYF. Here the CDR3 DNA reads TGTGCCAGCAGCGTAAACGGCGGAGCTAGCACAGATACGCAGTATTTT.